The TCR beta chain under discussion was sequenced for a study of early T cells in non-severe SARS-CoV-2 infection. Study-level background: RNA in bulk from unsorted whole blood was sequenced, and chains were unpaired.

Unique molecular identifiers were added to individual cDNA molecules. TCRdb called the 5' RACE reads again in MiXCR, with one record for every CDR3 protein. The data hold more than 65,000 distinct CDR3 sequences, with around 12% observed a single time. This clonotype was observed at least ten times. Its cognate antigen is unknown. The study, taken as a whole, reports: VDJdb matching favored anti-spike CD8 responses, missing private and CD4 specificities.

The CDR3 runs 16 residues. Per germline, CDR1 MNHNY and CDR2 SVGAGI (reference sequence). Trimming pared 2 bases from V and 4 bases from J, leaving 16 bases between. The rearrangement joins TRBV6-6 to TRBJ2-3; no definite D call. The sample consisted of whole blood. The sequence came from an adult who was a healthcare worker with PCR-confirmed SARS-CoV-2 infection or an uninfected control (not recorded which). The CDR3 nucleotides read TGTGCCAGCAGTTACCCGGCCGACCCCCAGGCAGATACGCAGTATTTT. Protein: CASSYPADPQADTQYF.